This T cell receptor beta chain was recorded in a study of Graves' ophthalmopathy and Graves' hyperthyroidism. Study at large: Peripheral blood samples were taken at initial diagnosis, before any treatment.

The PBMCs were taken from roughly 10 ml of fresh peripheral blood. Germline-derived CDR1 and CDR2 are LGHNT and FRNRAP. The germline V and J ends were trimmed by 8 bases and 10 bases, with 24 bases remaining between them. The length of the CDR3 is 16 residues. The sample holds many counts of this clonotype. Its antigen is unidentified. Whole-study findings and limits: In blood, most expanded thyroid clonotypes above 0.001 frequency were also detected. Forecasting of ophthalmopathy progression by the model achieved almost 71% sensitivity and 72.22% specificity.

Transcripts of RNA were the source for amplifying TCR beta CDR3 regions. Following a first-round RT-PCR that used HTBI primers, a second-round multiplex PCR was carried out. TCRdb re-analysed the multiplex PCR reads in MiXCR, keeping a single row per CDR3 protein. This sample carries under 800,000 distinct CDR3 sequences, around a fifth of them seen once, and the ten largest clones take around 6.9%. The sequenced material came from peripheral blood. V is TRBV12-5 and J is TRBJ1-6; a possible D gene is TRBD1 (6 bases). The sequence was collected from a woman between 18 and 29 years old with stable Graves' hyperthyroidism. Some clones in this sample may be carry-over from other donors' samples. The CDR3 sequence is CASTTRGADLRSPLHF. The CDR3 DNA reads TGTGCTAGTACGACCCGGGGGGCAGATCTAAGATCACCCCTCCACTTT.